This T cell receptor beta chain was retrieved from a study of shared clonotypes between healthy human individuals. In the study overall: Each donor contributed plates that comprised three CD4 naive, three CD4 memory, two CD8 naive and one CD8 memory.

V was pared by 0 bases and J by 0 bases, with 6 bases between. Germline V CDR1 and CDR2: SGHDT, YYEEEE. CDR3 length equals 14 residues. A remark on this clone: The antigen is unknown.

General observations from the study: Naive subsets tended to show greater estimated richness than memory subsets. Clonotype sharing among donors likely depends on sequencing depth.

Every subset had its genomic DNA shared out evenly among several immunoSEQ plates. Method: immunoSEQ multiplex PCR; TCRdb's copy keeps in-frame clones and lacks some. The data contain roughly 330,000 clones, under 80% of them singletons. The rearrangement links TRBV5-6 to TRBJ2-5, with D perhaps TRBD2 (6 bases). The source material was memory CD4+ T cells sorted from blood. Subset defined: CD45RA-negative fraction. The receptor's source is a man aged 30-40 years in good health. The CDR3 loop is CASSLGLDQETQYF. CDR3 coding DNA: TGTGCCAGCAGCTTGGGACTAGACCAAGAGACCCAGTACTTC. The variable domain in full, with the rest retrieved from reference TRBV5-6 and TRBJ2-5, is DAGVTQSPTHLIKTRGQQVTLRCSPKSGHDTVSWYQQALGQGPQFIFQYYEEEERQRGNFPDRFSGHQFPNYSSELNVNALLLGDSALYLCASSLGLDQETQYFGPGTRLLVL.